The 32 T cell receptor beta chains reported below all come from one sample, sequenced in a study of technical replicates of blood from several donors. Assay used: immunoSEQ multiplex PCR; TCRdb lists only in-frame clones, some missing. This table holds 72,000 or so clones, just under 95% found once. Material: T cells isolated from PBMCs. The receptors were gathered from a human donor in good health.

The V and J genes are TRBV12-5 and TRBJ1-4, with 8 nucleotides matching TRBD1. The germline CDR1 and CDR2 sequences are LGHNT and FRNRAP. The CDR3 runs 14 residues. The ends lost 6 bases at V and 4 bases at J; junction bases unmatched: 4. In DNA, the CDR3 is TGTGCTAGTGGCAGGGGACAGGTTAATGAAAAACTGTTTTTT. This translates into CASGRGQVNEKLFF.

The J gene is TRBJ2-5, the V gene TRBV27; 11 bases are a match to TRBD2. The germline CDR1 and CDR2 sequences are MNHEY and SMNVEV (reference sequence). There are 15 residues in the CDR3. V shed 2 bases and J 5 bases; nucleotides not matched to a gene: 4. In DNA form, the CDR3 reads TGTGCCAGCAGTTTAGGTAGCGGGAGGGTTGAGACCCAGTACTTC. It translates to CASSLGSGRVETQYF.

This clone has just one count. V gene TRBV2 combines with J gene TRBJ2-7, with D maybe TRBD1 (5 bases). This CDR3 is built from 14 residues. Germline CDR1 SNHLY, CDR2 FYNNEI. Trimming removed 6 bases at V and 1 base at J, with 13 bases between. The CDR3 reads CASSRTWASYEQYF. The CDR3 DNA reads TGTGCCAGCAGCCGGACATGGGCTTCCTACGAGCAGTACTTC.

The CDR3 DNA reads as TGTGCCAGCAGTTTACCCACCTTTAGCGAGGAGCTGTTTTTT. Its translation is CASSLPTFSEELFF. The gene calls are TRBV28 and TRBJ2-2; possible D gene TRBD2, 5 bases. Germline assignment: CDR1 MDHEN and CDR2 SYDVKM. This CDR3 comprises 14 residues. V shed 2 bases and J shed 10 bases, with 14 bases lying between them. The entire variable domain, with the rest obtained from reference TRBV28 and TRBJ2-2, is as follows: DVKVTQSSRYLVKRTGEKVFLECVQDMDHENMFWYRQDPGLGLRLIYFSYDVKMKEKGDIPEGYSVSREKKERFSLILESASTNQTSMYLCASSLPTFSEELFFGEGSRLTVL.

The V gene is TRBV18, the J gene TRBJ1-2; 7 bases are shared with TRBD1. This CDR3 comprises 13 residues. The V gene's germline CDR1 is KGHSH and CDR2 LQKENI. V trimming: 6 bases; J trimming: 3 bases; junction bases outside the gene matches: 4. The CDR3 loop reads CASSYQGDYGYTF. CDR3 DNA sequence: TGTGCCAGCTCTTATCAGGGGGACTATGGCTACACCTTC.

The chain employs TRBV6-1 and TRBJ1-4; weak D call: TRBD1 (6 bases). V was shortened by 3 bases and J by 5 bases, with 13 bases between the two germline ends. Looked up from germline, CDR1 is MNHNS and CDR2 is SASEGT. The CDR3 is 15 amino acids. DNA for the CDR3: TGTGCCAGCAGTGACACACAGGGCTGGAATGAAAAACTGTTTTTT. It translates to CASSDTQGWNEKLFF.

This clone has a handful of counts. This chain connects TRBV15 to TRBJ1-2; perhaps TRBD1 as D (5 bases). CDR1 is LNHNV and CDR2 is YYDKDF in the germline V gene (reference sequence). This CDR3 contains 15 residues. With 1 base removed from V and 8 bases from J, the gap between germline ends came to 17 bases. The CDR3: CATSRGGTGQRGYTF. CDR3 nucleotides: TGTGCCACCAGCAGAGGGGGAACAGGACAAAGAGGCTACACCTTC.

The genes are TRBV6-6 and TRBJ2-7; weak D call: TRBD1 (5 bases). The CDR3 totals 11 residues. The ends were cut back, 6 bases at V and 3 bases at J, with 6 bases in the middle. The germline gives CDR1 MNHNY, CDR2 SVGAGI (reference sequence). CDR3 sequence reads: CASSDSYEQYF. CDR3 in DNA: TGTGCCAGCAGCGACAGCTACGAGCAGTACTTC.

The chain couples TRBV7-2 to TRBJ2-5; tentative D call: TRBD2 (6 bases). The CDR3 has 14 amino acids. Trimming removed 2 bases at V and 5 bases at J, with 12 bases between. Germline CDR1 reads SGHTA; CDR2 reads FQGNSA. The CDR3 nucleotides read TGTGCCAGCAGCTTATTGGGGGGAAGGGAGACCCAGTACTTC. As protein: CASSLLGGRETQYF.

The chain couples TRBV9 to TRBJ2-1, with 7 bases matching TRBD2. Germline trimming cut 5 bases from V and 2 bases from J; bases unmatched to any gene: 4. The CDR3 runs to 14 residues. CDR1 and CDR2 (germline): SGDLS, YYNGEE. The CDR3 region has the DNA TGTGCCAGCAGTCCGAGCGGGACCTACAATGAGCAGTTCTTC. As protein: CASSPSGTYNEQFF.

The chain uses TRBV29-1 and TRBJ1-2, with no clear D. Trimming stripped 5 bases from V and 2 bases from J, with 12 bases between. The length of the CDR3 is 13 residues. CDR1 is SQVTM, CDR2 ANQGSEA, per germline. The CDR3 coding sequence is TGCAGCGTTACAGATCCGATAAACTATGGCTACACCTTC. Translation gives CSVTDPINYGYTF.

The rearrangement uses TRBV11-3 and TRBJ2-7; 14 bases agree with TRBD2. The CDR3 has 18 amino acids. In germline, CDR1 is SGHNT, CDR2 YENEEA. Trimming at V came to 2 bases and at J to 3 bases, leaving 9 bases not matched to a gene. In nucleotides, the CDR3 is TGTGCCAGCAGCTTAAAAGTCGGGGGGACTAGCGGGAGCTACGAGCAGTACTTC. The encoded protein is CASSLKVGGTSGSYEQYF.

The rearrangement joins TRBV7-6 to TRBJ1-1, with D possibly matching TRBD1 (5 bases). The CDR3 spans 15 residues. Germline values: CDR1 SGHVS, CDR2 FNYEAQ. The germline V and J ends were trimmed by 0 bases and 2 bases, with 10 bases remaining between them. CDR3 sequence reads: CASSLALGANTEAFF. The CDR3 region has the DNA TGTGCCAGCAGCTTAGCGCTAGGGGCCAACACTGAAGCTTTCTTT.

J is TRBJ1-2 and V is TRBV19, with 7 bases identical to TRBD1. From germline, CDR1 is LNHDA and CDR2 SQIVND (reference sequence). The CDR3 totals 16 residues. The ends lost 7 bases at V and 6 bases at J; junction bases unmatched: 17. The chain's CDR3 is CASKKQHGTEIDGYTF. CDR3 in DNA: TGTGCCAGTAAAAAGCAGCACGGGACAGAAATTGATGGCTACACCTTC.

CDR3 sequence: CASSLLSEAFF. CDR3 bases: TGTGCCAGCAGCTTGCTATCTGAAGCTTTCTTT. The rearrangement joins TRBV5-4 to TRBJ1-1; D ambiguous. The CDR3 runs to 11 residues. Germline lookup yields CDR1 SGHNT and CDR2 YYREEE (reference sequence). The V end lost 1 base, the J end lost 6 bases, and 4 bases lay between the germline ends.

The chain employs TRBV2 and TRBJ2-3, with 9 nucleotides matching TRBD2. Germline trimming cut 6 bases from V and 4 bases from J; bases unmatched to any gene: 11. The CDR3 runs 16 residues. The germline V gene encodes CDR1 SNHLY and CDR2 FYNNEI. CDR3 sequence: CASRGTSRTRADTQYF. The CDR3 coding sequence is TGTGCCAGCAGGGGGACTAGCAGAACACGAGCAGATACGCAGTATTTT.

V usage is TRBV10-3 and J usage is TRBJ2-7, with TRBD2 matching 8 bases. The CDR3 loop spans 14 amino acids. Germline-derived CDR1 and CDR2 are ENHRY and SYGVKD. With V trimmed by 4 bases and J by 3 bases, 5 bases remained unmatched. The CDR3 loop is CAISVQTSDYEQYF. CDR3 bases: TGTGCCATCAGTGTCCAGACTAGCGACTACGAGCAGTACTTC.

The V gene is TRBV28, the J gene TRBJ1-5, with 8 nucleotides matching TRBD1. Trimming took 6 bases from V and 6 from J; bases not matched to a gene: 7. This CDR3 has 14 amino acids. Germline V gene lookup returns CDR1 MDHEN and CDR2 SYDVKM. In DNA form, the CDR3 reads TGTGCCAGCAGGCGGACAGGGATGGGTCAGCCCCAGCATTTT. It is translated as CASRRTGMGQPQHF.

This sequence joins TRBV5-1 and TRBJ2-2; 7 nucleotides align to TRBD2. CDR1 SGHRS and CDR2 YFSETQ come from the germline V gene. V shed 3 bases, J shed 3 bases, and the junction held 11 bases outside the gene matches. This CDR3 spans 17 amino acids. For the CDR3, the DNA is TGCGCCAGCAGCTGGACCCACTCTAGCGGATACACCGGGGAGCTGTTTTTT. Encoded protein: CASSWTHSSGYTGELFF.

The V call is TRBV13, the J call TRBJ1-1; D not certain. This CDR3 contains 13 residues. Germline CDR1 reads PRHDT; CDR2 reads FYEKMQ (reference sequence). V shed 5 bases and J shed 0 bases, with 7 bases lying between them. CDR3 nucleotides: TGTGCCAGCAGCCCCCAGATGAACACTGAAGCTTTCTTT. Encoded protein: CASSPQMNTEAFF.

The chain carries TRBV5-1 and TRBJ2-1; 7 bases fit TRBD1. The V and J ends lost 2 bases and 6 bases, in that order; junction bases with no gene match: 14. Looked up from germline, CDR1 is SGHRS and CDR2 is YFSETQ. CDR3 size: 17 residues. CDR3 in amino acids: CASSFPLGGGSRNEQFF. CDR3 in DNA: TGCGCCAGCAGCTTCCCCTTAGGGGGCGGAAGCCGCAATGAGCAGTTCTTC.

The V gene is TRBV27, the J gene TRBJ1-1, with TRBD1 as a possible D gene (5 bases). Germline lookup yields CDR1 MNHEY and CDR2 SMNVEV (reference sequence). The CDR3 is 13 amino acids. Trimming shortened V by 3 bases and J by 2 bases, and 7 bases separated the two germline ends. CDR3 sequence (DNA): TGTGCCAGCAGTTTTGGGGCCAACACTGAAGCTTTCTTT. Amino acids: CASSFGANTEAFF.

The chain combines TRBV30 with TRBJ1-2, with D possibly TRBD1 on 5 matching bases. The CDR3 sequence is 16 residues long. CDR1 and CDR2 from the germline V gene are GTSNPN and SVGIG (reference sequence). V lost 1 base and J 2 bases, leaving 17 bases between the germline ends. The CDR3 nucleotides are TGTGCCTGGAGTGGAATATCAGGGCATGCCAACTATGGCTACACCTTC. It specifies CAWSGISGHANYGYTF.

The V call is TRBV5-4, the J call TRBJ2-2; D is perhaps TRBD2 (6 bases). This CDR3 is built from 17 residues. V shed 4 bases and J shed 1 base, with 17 bases lying between them. CDR1 and CDR2 from the germline V gene are SGHNT and YYREEE (reference sequence). In nucleotides, the CDR3 is TGTGCCAGCAGCCCGTCAGGCGGGACTGGGAACACCGGGGAGCTGTTTTTT. It encodes CASSPSGGTGNTGELFF.

The V gene is TRBV27, the J gene TRBJ2-7, with 8 bases lining up with TRBD1. Germline V gene sequence: CDR1 MNHEY, CDR2 SMNVEV (reference sequence). V lost 8 bases and J lost 0; bases outside the gene matches: 6. The CDR3 is 14 amino acids. As DNA, the CDR3 is TGTGCCAGCCCGACAGGGGCCAGCTCCTACGAGCAGTACTTC. Translated, it gives CASPTGASSYEQYF.

This clone showed up just once. This chain uses TRBV11-1 with TRBJ1-2; weak D call: TRBD1 (6 bases). Per germline, CDR1 SGHAT and CDR2 FQDESV (reference sequence). The V and J ends lost 2 bases and 2 bases respectively, with 9 bases between them. The CDR3 has 14 residues. Here the CDR3 reads CASSLNGQNYGYTF. In DNA, the CDR3 is TGTGCCAGCAGCTTAAATGGACAGAACTATGGCTACACCTTC.

The chain has TRBV6-5 and TRBJ2-7; a weak D match, TRBD1 (6 bases). CDR3 size: 13 residues. CDR1 is MNHEY and CDR2 is SVGAGI in the germline V gene. V lost 5 bases to trimming and J lost 2 bases, with 10 bases between them. CDR3 sequence (DNA): TGTGCCAGCAGTCCCCAGGGGACCTACGAGCAGTACTTC. This codes for CASSPQGTYEQYF.

V gene TRBV9 combines with J gene TRBJ2-7; TRBD1 aligns across 7 bases. Germline V gives CDR1 SGDLS, CDR2 YYNGEE. The CDR3 covers 15 residues. V lost 0 bases, J lost 3 bases, and 6 bases stayed unmatched. In nucleotides, the CDR3 is TGTGCCAGCAGCGTAGCTGGACAGGAGTTCTACGAGCAGTACTTC. Translating it yields CASSVAGQEFYEQYF.

This clone showed up just once. The chain joins TRBV10-3 to TRBJ2-7; D gene uncertain. This CDR3 has 11 residues. Deletions cut 3 bases from V and 3 bases from J, with 3 bases between. Germline loops: CDR1 ENHRY, CDR2 SYGVKD. Written as DNA, the CDR3 is TGTGCCATCAGTGACTACTACGAGCAGTACTTC. The encoded protein is CAISDYYEQYF.

The rearrangement links TRBV7-2 to TRBJ2-7; 8 nucleotides agree with TRBD2. Germline V gives CDR1 SGHTA, CDR2 FQGNSA. The CDR3 consists of 15 residues. V was pared by 5 bases and J by 3 bases, with 9 bases of the junction left unmatched. For the CDR3, the DNA is TGTGCCAGCAGCCGAACTAGCGGAGGTGTCTACGAGCAGTACTTC. It yields the protein CASSRTSGGVYEQYF.

The chain links TRBV30 to TRBJ1-4; 9 nucleotides align to TRBD1. V was clipped by 5 bases and J by 5 bases; unmatched bases: 3. Germline loops: CDR1 GTSNPN, CDR2 SVGIG (reference sequence). There are 13 residues in the CDR3. CDR3 nucleotide sequence: TGTGCCTGGGGCGGGACAGGGAATGAAAAACTGTTTTTT. It codes for CAWGGTGNEKLFF.

CDR3 nucleotide sequence: TGTGCCAGCAGCTACAGGGGGCTGGACACCGGGGAGCTGTTTTTT. Residues: CASSYRGLDTGELFF. The chain combines TRBV11-3 with TRBJ2-2; 9 bases match TRBD1. The CDR3 covers 15 residues. CDR1 is SGHNT, CDR2 YENEEA, per germline. Trimming took 4 bases from V and 3 from J; bases not matched to a gene: 3.